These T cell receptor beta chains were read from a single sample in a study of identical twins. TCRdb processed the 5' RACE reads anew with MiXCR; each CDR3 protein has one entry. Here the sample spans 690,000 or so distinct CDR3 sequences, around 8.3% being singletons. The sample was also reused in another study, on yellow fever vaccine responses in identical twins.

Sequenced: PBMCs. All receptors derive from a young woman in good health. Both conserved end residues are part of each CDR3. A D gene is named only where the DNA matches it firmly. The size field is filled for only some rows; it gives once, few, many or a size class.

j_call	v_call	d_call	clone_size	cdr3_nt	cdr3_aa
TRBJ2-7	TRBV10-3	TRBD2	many	TGTGCCATCAGTGAGGGGGGACTAGCGGGTGAGCAGTACTTC	CAISEGGLAGEQYF
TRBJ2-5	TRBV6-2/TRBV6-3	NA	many	TGTGCCAGCAGTTACCGGGCAACTAGAGAGACCCAGTACTTC	CASSYRATRETQYF
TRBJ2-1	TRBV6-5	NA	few	TGTGCCAGCAGTTACCCGGGGGTAGACTACAATGAGCAGTTCTTC	CASSYPGVDYNEQFF
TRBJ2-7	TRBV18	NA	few	TGTGCCAGCTCAGAAACTAGGGGCTTCTCCTACGAGCAGTACTTC	CASSETRGFSYEQYF
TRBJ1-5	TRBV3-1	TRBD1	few	TGTGCCAGCGTCGGACTAGACAGGGGTACGCAGCATTTT	CASVGLDRGTQHF
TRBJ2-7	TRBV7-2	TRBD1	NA	TGTGCCAGCAGCATCCGGGACAGGGTAGAGCAGTACTTC	CASSIRDRVEQYF
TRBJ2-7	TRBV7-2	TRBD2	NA	TGTGCCAGCAGCTTTTCCCGTAGCGGGAGTCGGGTCGAGCAGTACTTC	CASSFSRSGSRVEQYF
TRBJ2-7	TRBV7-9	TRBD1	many	TGTGCCAGCAGCCCAACGGGACAGGGGGTAGGATCCTACGAGCAGTACTTC	CASSPTGQGVGSYEQYF
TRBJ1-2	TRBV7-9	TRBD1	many	TGTGCCAGCACACAGGGGATAGCGAACTATGGCTACACCTTC	CASTQGIANYGYTF
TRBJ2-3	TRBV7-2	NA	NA	TGTGCCAGCAGCTGGAGGGGGGGAGGGACAGATACGCAGTATTTT	CASSWRGGGTDTQYF
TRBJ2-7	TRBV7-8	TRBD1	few	TGTGCCAGCAGCCGGGACAGGCCTTCTCCACTTGCCTACGAGCAGTACTTC	CASSRDRPSPLAYEQYF
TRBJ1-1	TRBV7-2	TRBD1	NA	TGTGCCAGCAGCTTAGAAGGGGGCGCAGGCCCTGAAGCTTTCTTT	CASSLEGGAGPEAFF
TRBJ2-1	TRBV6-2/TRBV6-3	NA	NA	TGTGCCAGCAGTTACTTTAGGAGGGGGGTCGGATGGGCCAATGAGCAGTTCTTC	CASSYFRRGVGWANEQFF
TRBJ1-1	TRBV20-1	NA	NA	TGCAGTGCTAGAGCGTGGGGCGGTGAGAACACTGAAGCTTTCTTT	CSARAWGGENTEAFF
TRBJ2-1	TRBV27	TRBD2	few	TGTGCCAGCACCACCACTAGCGGACTTTACAATGAGCAGTTCTTC	CASTTTSGLYNEQFF
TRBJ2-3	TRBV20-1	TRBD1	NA	TGCAGTGCTAAAGGGGGGACAGGGAACCCCACAGATACGCAGTATTTT	CSAKGGTGNPTDTQYF
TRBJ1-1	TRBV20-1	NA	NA	TGCAGTGCGTCAGGGATGAACACTGAAGCTTTCTTT	CSASGMNTEAFF
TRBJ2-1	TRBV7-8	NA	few	TGTGCCAGCAGCTTAGTGGCTAGCTTTACCAACTCCTACAATGAGCAGTTCTTC	CASSLVASFTNSYNEQFF
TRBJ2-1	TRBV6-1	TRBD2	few	TGTGCCAGCAGCTCTTTCGTCGGGACTAGCGGGAGAAATGAGCAGTTCTTC	CASSSFVGTSGRNEQFF
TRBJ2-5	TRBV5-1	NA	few	TGCGCCAGCGGGGGCAGCAACCAAGAGACCCAGTACTTC	CASGGSNQETQYF